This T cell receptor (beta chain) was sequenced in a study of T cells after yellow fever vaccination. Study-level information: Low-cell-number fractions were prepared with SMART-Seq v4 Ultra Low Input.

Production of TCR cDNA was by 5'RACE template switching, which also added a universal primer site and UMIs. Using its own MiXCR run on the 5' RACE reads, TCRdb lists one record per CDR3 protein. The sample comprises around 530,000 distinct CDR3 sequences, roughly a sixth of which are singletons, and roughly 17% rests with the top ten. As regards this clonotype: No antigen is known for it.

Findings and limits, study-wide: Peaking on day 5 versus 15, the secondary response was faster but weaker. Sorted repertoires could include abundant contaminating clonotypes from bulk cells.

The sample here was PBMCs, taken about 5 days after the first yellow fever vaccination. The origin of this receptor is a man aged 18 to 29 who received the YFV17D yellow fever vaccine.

DNA for the CDR3: TGTGCCACCGCCCGGGACAGGGCTTGGGACACCATATATTTT. Translated: CATARDRAWDTIYF. V and J are TRBV19 and TRBJ1-3; 9 positions match TRBD1. Losses at the gene ends were 10 bases for V and 8 bases for J; bases not matched to a gene: 12. Germline V gives CDR1 LNHDA, CDR2 SQIVND (reference sequence). CDR3 size: 14 residues.